This T cell receptor beta chain derives from a study of blood T cells in healthy people across ages. Next came a second PCR, run for about 6 to 11 cycles, which used a sample-barcoded 5' primer along with a J-beta primer mix. TCRdb recomputed calls from the 5' RACE reads with MiXCR, one row per CDR3 protein. The table shows 600,000 to 1,000,000 distinct CDR3 sequences, with 58% occurring only once. Note on this clonotype: Its cognate antigen is unknown.

The study drew donors from healthy Caucasian individuals in Russia aged roughly 6 to 100. Every donor contributed roughly 10 milliliters of peripheral blood by blood draw. The CDR3 contains 16 residues. V was clipped by 3 bases and J by 5 bases, with 19 bases between them. CDR1 and CDR2 (germline): KGHSH, LQKENI. Study results and caveats: In these data, TCR beta diversity tracked strongly with naive T cell percentage. Long-lived and aged donors differed, with more naive CD4+ cells and higher diversity in the long-lived.

This clonotype originated in a man between 25 and 39 years old in good health. The genes are TRBV18 and TRBJ2-5; maybe TRBD1 (6 bases). The sample taken for sequencing was blood. CDR3 coding DNA: TGTGCCAGCTCACCCTCCTCTTTGGGGGCCGGCGAGACCCAGTACTTC. Encoded protein: CASSPSSLGAGETQYF.